This T cell receptor (beta chain) is from a study of blood T cells in healthy people across ages. This CDR3 is built from 14 residues. Trimming left V 4 bases short and J 0 bases short, with 11 bases between. CDR1 is SGHRS and CDR2 is YFSETQ in the germline V gene. Through a sample-barcoded 5' primer and a J-beta primer mix, a second PCR was run for roughly 7 to 12 cycles. Every cDNA molecule bore a tag from a template-switch adaptor containing 12 random nucleotides. TCRdb analysed the 5' RACE reads with MiXCR anew, one entry per CDR3 protein. This table holds about 670,000 distinct CDR3 sequences, 35% to 50% found once.

The origin of this receptor is a man older than 75 in good health. This chain joins TRBV5-1 and TRBJ2-7; D is undetermined. Sequenced material: blood. The CDR3 nucleotides are TGCGCCAGCAGCGTTGATTTAGTCTCCTACGAGCAGTACTTC. Translating it yields CASSVDLVSYEQYF.